Listed below are T cell receptor beta chains from one sample, sequenced in a study of siplizumab effects on memory and regulatory T cells. TCRdb's copy holds only in-frame clones and misses some; the assay was immunoSEQ multiplex PCR. The table shows tens of thousands of clones, with around 94% occurring only once. Sequencing was carried out using non-Treg CD4+ T cells sorted from blood. The receptor set was obtained from a human donor in good health. Each CDR3 is given with its conserved first and last residue. The order of the fields is CDR3 protein, CDR3 DNA, J gene, D gene, clone size, V gene. The D gene is left open where the match is weak. Not every row has a clone size; where given, it reads once, few, many or a size class.

cdr3_aa: CASSRTESNYGYTF
cdr3_nt: TGCGCCAGCAGCCGGACAGAGTCTAACTATGGCTACACCTTC
j_call: TRBJ1-2
d_call: -
clone_size: -
v_call: TRBV4-1

cdr3_aa: CASSKDLPAYNEQFF
cdr3_nt: TGTGCCAGCAGCAAAGACCTCCCGGCCTACAATGAGCAGTTCTTC
j_call: TRBJ2-1
d_call: -
clone_size: -
v_call: TRBV7-9

cdr3_aa: CASSDRSSNQPQHF
cdr3_nt: TGTGCCAGCAGCGACAGGTCTAGCAATCAGCCCCAGCATTTT
j_call: TRBJ1-5
d_call: -
clone_size: -
v_call: TRBV9

cdr3_aa: CASSSSWIGGLNTEAFF
cdr3_nt: TGTGCCAGCAGTTCTTCCTGGATCGGGGGGCTCAACACTGAAGCTTTCTTT
j_call: TRBJ1-1
d_call: -
clone_size: -
v_call: TRBV27

cdr3_aa: CASRLRGQGTEAFF
cdr3_nt: TGTGCCAGCCGCCTCAGGGGGCAGGGGACTGAAGCTTTCTTT
j_call: TRBJ1-1
d_call: TRBD1
clone_size: -
v_call: TRBV27

cdr3_aa: CASSLFGGAGGELFF
cdr3_nt: TGTGCCAGCAGCTTATTTGGGGGAGCTGGCGGGGAGCTGTTTTTT
j_call: TRBJ2-2
d_call: -
clone_size: -
v_call: TRBV13

cdr3_aa: CASSVEGQGAAEAFF
cdr3_nt: TGTGCCAGCAGCGTAGAGGGACAGGGGGCCGCCGAGGCTTTCTTT
j_call: TRBJ1-1
d_call: TRBD1
clone_size: -
v_call: TRBV9

cdr3_aa: CASTTTGLNEQFF
cdr3_nt: TGTGCCAGCACGACCACAGGGTTAAATGAGCAGTTCTTC
j_call: TRBJ2-1
d_call: -
clone_size: -
v_call: TRBV27

cdr3_aa: CASSGRDRSSYEQYF
cdr3_nt: TGTGCCAGCAGTGGCCGGGACAGGAGCTCCTACGAGCAGTACTTC
j_call: TRBJ2-7
d_call: TRBD1
clone_size: -
v_call: TRBV6-5

cdr3_aa: CASSQRDTEAFF
cdr3_nt: TGTGCCAGCAGTCAAAGGGACACTGAAGCTTTCTTT
j_call: TRBJ1-1
d_call: -
clone_size: -
v_call: TRBV28

cdr3_aa: CALQSRDSYGYTF
cdr3_nt: TGTGCCTTACAAAGCCGGGACAGCTATGGCTACACCTTC
j_call: TRBJ1-2
d_call: TRBD1
clone_size: -
v_call: TRBV30

cdr3_aa: CAWSVRRLAGVLLDTGELFF
cdr3_nt: TGTGCCTGGAGTGTACGTCGACTAGCGGGAGTCTTATTGGACACCGGGGAGCTGTTTTTT
j_call: TRBJ2-2
d_call: TRBD2
clone_size: -
v_call: TRBV30

cdr3_aa: CASSPRSVNTEAFF
cdr3_nt: TGTGCCAGCAGCCCGAGAAGCGTGAACACTGAAGCTTTCTTT
j_call: TRBJ1-1
d_call: -
clone_size: once
v_call: TRBV11-3

cdr3_aa: CASSLAGSPEAFF
cdr3_nt: TGTGCCAGCAGCTTAGCTGGGAGCCCTGAAGCTTTCTTT
j_call: TRBJ1-1
d_call: -
clone_size: -
v_call: TRBV7-9

cdr3_aa: CASSDGPSSPKVYF
cdr3_nt: TGTGCCAGCAGCGACGGGCCCTCCTCCCCCAAGGTTTATTTT
j_call: TRBJ2-3
d_call: -
clone_size: -
v_call: TRBV11-2

cdr3_aa: CASSYISGSSYEQYF
cdr3_nt: TGTGCCAGCAGTTACATCAGCGGGAGCTCCTACGAGCAGTACTTC
j_call: TRBJ2-7
d_call: TRBD2
clone_size: -
v_call: TRBV6-6

cdr3_aa: CASSTGTGSTEAFF
cdr3_nt: TGTGCCAGCAGCACCGGGACAGGATCCACTGAAGCTTTCTTT
j_call: TRBJ1-1
d_call: TRBD1
clone_size: -
v_call: TRBV25-1

cdr3_aa: CASSASPGTGPVGKLFF
cdr3_nt: TGTGCCAGCAGCGCAAGTCCCGGGACAGGGCCGGTGGGAAAACTGTTTTTT
j_call: TRBJ1-4
d_call: TRBD1
clone_size: once
v_call: TRBV9

cdr3_aa: CASSLDQGRNPPEAFF
cdr3_nt: TGTGCCAGCAGCTTAGATCAGGGGCGGAACCCCCCGGAAGCTTTCTTT
j_call: TRBJ1-1
d_call: -
clone_size: -
v_call: TRBV11-3

cdr3_aa: CASSQEGGAGNQPQHF
cdr3_nt: TGTGCCAGCAGCCAAGAGGGAGGAGCGGGCAATCAGCCCCAGCATTTT
j_call: TRBJ1-5
d_call: -
clone_size: -
v_call: TRBV4-2

cdr3_aa: CASSLSSTDSYEQYF
cdr3_nt: TGTGCCAGCAGCTTATCTTCCACGGATTCCTACGAGCAGTACTTC
j_call: TRBJ2-7
d_call: -
clone_size: -
v_call: TRBV7-3

cdr3_aa: CASSPPGEDRSF
cdr3_nt: TGTGCCAGCAGCCCCCCCGGGGAGGACCGGTCATTT
j_call: TRBJ1-1
d_call: -
clone_size: -
v_call: TRBV5-4

cdr3_aa: CASSLGGDQETQYF
cdr3_nt: TGCGCCAGCAGCCTGGGAGGAGATCAAGAGACCCAGTACTTC
j_call: TRBJ2-5
d_call: -
clone_size: -
v_call: TRBV5-1

cdr3_aa: CASTYLGYGYTF
cdr3_nt: TGTGCCAGCACCTACCTGGGCTATGGCTACACCTTC
j_call: TRBJ1-2
d_call: -
clone_size: few
v_call: TRBV5-4

cdr3_aa: CASSPDSLAKNIQYF
cdr3_nt: TGTGCCAGCTCACCAGACAGTTTAGCCAAAAACATTCAGTACTTC
j_call: TRBJ2-4
d_call: -
clone_size: -
v_call: TRBV18

cdr3_aa: CASSPGLDVRTDTQYF
cdr3_nt: TGTGCCAGCAGCCCAGGACTAGATGTCAGGACAGATACGCAGTATTTT
j_call: TRBJ2-3
d_call: TRBD2
clone_size: -
v_call: TRBV7-3

cdr3_aa: CASRYPRGGRIQETQYF
cdr3_nt: TGTGCCAGCAGATACCCCCGGGGGGGGCGGATCCAAGAGACCCAGTACTTC
j_call: TRBJ2-5
d_call: TRBD2
clone_size: -
v_call: TRBV7-8

cdr3_aa: CASKRDRQSTDTQYF
cdr3_nt: TGTGCCAGTAAAAGGGACAGACAATCCACAGATACGCAGTATTTT
j_call: TRBJ2-3
d_call: TRBD1
clone_size: -
v_call: TRBV19

cdr3_aa: CAWSVLDEQFF
cdr3_nt: TGTGCCTGGAGTGTATTGGATGAGCAGTTCTTC
j_call: TRBJ2-1
d_call: -
clone_size: -
v_call: TRBV30

cdr3_aa: CASSLMAGNTEAFF
cdr3_nt: TGTGCCAGCAGCTTAATGGCAGGGAACACTGAAGCTTTCTTT
j_call: TRBJ1-1
d_call: -
clone_size: -
v_call: TRBV5-8

cdr3_aa: CASSLGTTNEQFF
cdr3_nt: TGTGCCAGCAGCCTCGGGACTACCAATGAGCAGTTCTTC
j_call: TRBJ2-1
d_call: TRBD2
clone_size: once
v_call: TRBV7-2

cdr3_aa: CASSFSSGGAPGELFF
cdr3_nt: TGTGCCAGCAGCTTTTCCAGCGGGGGGGCTCCCGGGGAGCTGTTTTTT
j_call: TRBJ2-2
d_call: TRBD2
clone_size: -
v_call: TRBV11-1

cdr3_aa: CASSPPPIGGRADEQYF
cdr3_nt: TGTGCCAGCAGTCCACCTCCGATTGGCGGGAGGGCCGATGAGCAGTACTTC
j_call: TRBJ2-7
d_call: TRBD2
clone_size: -
v_call: TRBV7-3

cdr3_aa: CASREKGTGGSQEQYF
cdr3_nt: TGTGCCAGCAGAGAGAAGGGGACCGGGGGGTCTCAAGAGCAGTACTTC
j_call: TRBJ2-7
d_call: TRBD2
clone_size: -
v_call: TRBV11-3

cdr3_aa: CASGSKGAPQETQYF
cdr3_nt: TGTGCCAGTGGTAGTAAGGGGGCCCCCCAAGAGACCCAGTACTTC
j_call: TRBJ2-5
d_call: TRBD1
clone_size: -
v_call: TRBV19

cdr3_aa: CASSWRGVSYNEQFF
cdr3_nt: TGTGCCAGCAGCTGGCGGGGGGTATCCTACAATGAGCAGTTCTTC
j_call: TRBJ2-1
d_call: TRBD2
clone_size: -
v_call: TRBV7-9

cdr3_aa: CASSEPGTEGGRYGYTF
cdr3_nt: TGTGCCAGCAGTGAACCTGGGACGGAGGGAGGGAGATATGGCTACACCTTC
j_call: TRBJ1-2
d_call: -
clone_size: -
v_call: TRBV6-1

cdr3_aa: CASSLVRGSGGPYNEQFF
cdr3_nt: TGTGCCAGCAGCTTGGTTCGGGGTAGCGGGGGCCCTTACAATGAGCAGTTCTTC
j_call: TRBJ2-1
d_call: TRBD2
clone_size: -
v_call: TRBV5-4

cdr3_aa: CASMGDSGNTIYF
cdr3_nt: TGTGCCAGCATGGGGGACTCTGGAAACACCATATATTTT
j_call: TRBJ1-3
d_call: -
clone_size: -
v_call: TRBV2

cdr3_aa: CASSPRDGMNTEAFF
cdr3_nt: TGTGCCAGCTCACCCCGGGACGGAATGAACACTGAAGCTTTCTTT
j_call: TRBJ1-1
d_call: -
clone_size: -
v_call: TRBV18

cdr3_aa: CASGGSQAYNSPLHF
cdr3_nt: TGTGCCAGCGGAGGCAGCCAAGCCTATAATTCACCCCTCCACTTT
j_call: TRBJ1-6
d_call: -
clone_size: -
v_call: TRBV18

cdr3_aa: CASTASQGAFGNTIYF
cdr3_nt: TGTGCCAGTACCGCTTCGCAGGGGGCCTTTGGAAACACCATATATTTT
j_call: TRBJ1-3
d_call: TRBD1
clone_size: -
v_call: TRBV19

cdr3_aa: CASSYGAGPYEQYF
cdr3_nt: TGTGCCAGCAGTTACGGGGCAGGGCCGTACGAGCAGTACTTC
j_call: TRBJ2-7
d_call: -
clone_size: -
v_call: TRBV6-5

cdr3_aa: CAWKAGLNTEAFF
cdr3_nt: TGTGCCTGGAAGGCAGGATTGAACACTGAAGCTTTCTTT
j_call: TRBJ1-1
d_call: -
clone_size: -
v_call: TRBV30

cdr3_aa: CASSQGPSGGALGETQYF
cdr3_nt: TGTGCCAGCAGCCAAGGACCCAGCGGGGGGGCCCTCGGAGAGACCCAGTACTTC
j_call: TRBJ2-5
d_call: TRBD2
clone_size: -
v_call: TRBV14

cdr3_aa: CASSYTQVEQYF
cdr3_nt: TGTGCCAGCAGTTATACCCAGGTCGAGCAGTACTTC
j_call: TRBJ2-7
d_call: -
clone_size: -
v_call: TRBV6-5

cdr3_aa: CASSRGTDTQYF
cdr3_nt: TGTGCCAGCAGCCGAGGCACAGATACGCAGTATTTT
j_call: TRBJ2-3
d_call: -
clone_size: -
v_call: TRBV7-2

cdr3_aa: CASRTVGTYNEQFF
cdr3_nt: TGTGCCAGTAGGACAGTAGGGACCTACAATGAGCAGTTCTTC
j_call: TRBJ2-1
d_call: -
clone_size: -
v_call: TRBV19

cdr3_aa: CASSLSAPGANEKLFF
cdr3_nt: TGTGCCAGCAGTTTATCGGCCCCAGGAGCTAATGAAAAACTGTTTTTT
j_call: TRBJ1-4
d_call: -
clone_size: -
v_call: TRBV27

cdr3_aa: CASSLDGIVTGELFF
cdr3_nt: TGTGCCAGCAGCTTAGACGGGATTGTCACCGGGGAGCTGTTTTTT
j_call: TRBJ2-2
d_call: -
clone_size: -
v_call: TRBV13

cdr3_aa: CAWSVLGNTIYF
cdr3_nt: TGTGCCTGGAGTGTACTTGGAAACACCATATATTTT
j_call: TRBJ1-3
d_call: -
clone_size: -
v_call: TRBV30

cdr3_aa: CASSISRGGQPQHF
cdr3_nt: TGTGCCAGTAGTATAAGCAGGGGAGGTCAGCCCCAGCATTTT
j_call: TRBJ1-5
d_call: -
clone_size: once
v_call: TRBV19

cdr3_aa: CASAGADTYEQYF
cdr3_nt: TGTGCCAGTGCGGGGGCAGATACCTACGAGCAGTACTTC
j_call: TRBJ2-7
d_call: -
clone_size: -
v_call: TRBV19

cdr3_aa: CASSLGGDNQPQHF
cdr3_nt: TGCGCCAGCAGCTTGGGGGGAGACAATCAGCCCCAGCATTTT
j_call: TRBJ1-5
d_call: -
clone_size: -
v_call: TRBV5-1

cdr3_aa: CASRTGDSPLHF
cdr3_nt: TGTGCCAGCAGAACAGGGGATTCACCCCTCCACTTT
j_call: TRBJ1-6
d_call: TRBD1
clone_size: -
v_call: TRBV6-6

cdr3_aa: CASSQGVGAYEQYF
cdr3_nt: TGTGCCAGCAGCCAAGGGGTAGGGGCCTACGAGCAGTACTTC
j_call: TRBJ2-7
d_call: -
clone_size: -
v_call: TRBV4-2